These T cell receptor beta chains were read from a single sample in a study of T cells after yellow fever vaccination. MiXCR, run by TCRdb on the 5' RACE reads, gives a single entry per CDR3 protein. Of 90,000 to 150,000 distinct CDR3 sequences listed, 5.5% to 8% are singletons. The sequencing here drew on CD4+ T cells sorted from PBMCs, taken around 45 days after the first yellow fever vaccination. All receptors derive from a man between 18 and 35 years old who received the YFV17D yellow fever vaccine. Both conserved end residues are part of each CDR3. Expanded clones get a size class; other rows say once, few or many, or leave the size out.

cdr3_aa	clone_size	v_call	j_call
CSVEKGAGELFF	few	TRBV29-1	TRBJ2-2
CASSPGHRGETQYF	once	TRBV5-5	TRBJ2-5
CAWTGGDNEQFF	.	TRBV30	TRBJ2-1
CASREGHHNSPLHF	many	TRBV9	TRBJ1-6
CASSRNEKLFF	many	TRBV12-3/TRBV12-4	TRBJ1-4
CASTQGGPPRREQYF	many	TRBV2	TRBJ2-7
CASSLGPGTGNTEAFF	many	TRBV7-6	TRBJ1-1
CASSSRGMGEQYF	many	TRBV7-2	TRBJ2-7
CASSPISGGELFF	many	TRBV3-1	TRBJ2-2
CATSGPGPSSYNSPLHF	many	TRBV24-1	TRBJ1-6
CASSSLGGETQYF	many	TRBV5-1	TRBJ2-5
CASSRLGGQPQHF	.	TRBV5-1	TRBJ1-5
CASSPLGGGNEQFF	many	TRBV12-3/TRBV12-4	TRBJ2-1
CASSVRVGQPQHF	.	TRBV5-6	TRBJ1-5
CASSEGLSAYEAFF	many	TRBV2	TRBJ1-1
CASSYSIVGREKLFF	many	TRBV6-5	TRBJ1-4
CASSEGTSGTNEQFF	many	TRBV5-1	TRBJ2-1
CSVDSTNYGYTF	many	TRBV29-1	TRBJ1-2
CASSGVTGKVGYEQYF	many	TRBV5-1	TRBJ2-7
CASRGLRSTDTQYF	once	TRBV5-4	TRBJ2-3
CASGTSFYQETQYF	many	TRBV19	TRBJ2-5
CASSPSETTEAFF	many	TRBV18	TRBJ1-1
CASSLDRSGGRDEQFF	many	TRBV5-1	TRBJ2-1
CASSISGPQHF	.	TRBV2	TRBJ1-5
CASSPLGDLDTQYF	many	TRBV18	TRBJ2-3
CASSPRTGGFYGYTF	many	TRBV4-3	TRBJ1-2
CASSETSGGADTQYF	many	TRBV12-3/TRBV12-4	TRBJ2-3
CASSVGNGGMTDTQYF	many	TRBV9	TRBJ2-3
CASRAEASYGYTF	many	TRBV5-1	TRBJ1-2
CASSFSGTSGGAAEQYF	many	TRBV7-2	TRBJ2-7
CASGLTATTGANTGELFF	.	TRBV12-5	TRBJ2-2
CASIRDGLEKLFF	few	TRBV2	TRBJ1-4
CASSINLGLAGATDTQYF	.	TRBV12-3/TRBV12-4	TRBJ2-3
CSAQWGPDEQFF	.	TRBV20-1	TRBJ2-1